One sample yielded the 8 T cell receptor beta chains listed below, sequenced in a study of early T cells in non-severe SARS-CoV-2 infection. TCRdb called the 5' RACE reads again in MiXCR, with one record for every CDR3 protein. Here the sample spans about 100,000 distinct CDR3 sequences, 12% being singletons. Sample: whole blood. The source of these receptors is an adult who was a healthcare worker with PCR-confirmed SARS-CoV-2 infection or an uninfected control (not recorded which).

This clonotype has a count of ten or more. The V and J genes are TRBV20-1 and TRBJ2-7; 7 bases line up with TRBD1. There are 13 residues in the CDR3. V trimming: 3 bases; J trimming: 1 base; junction bases outside the gene matches: 3. The germline V gene has CDR1 DFQATT and CDR2 SNEGSKA (reference sequence). The CDR3 nucleotides are TGCAGTGCTAGGCGGACAGGATCCTACGAGCAGTACTTC. Its protein is CSARRTGSYEQYF.

The chain recombines TRBV5-1 with TRBJ1-2; no clear D. CDR3 length: 13 residues. Germline loops: CDR1 SGHRS, CDR2 YFSETQ. V lost 2 bases to trimming and J lost 0 bases, with 5 bases between them. CDR3 nucleotides: TGCGCCAGCAGCTTTTCGCCTAACTATGGCTACACCTTC. Its translation is CASSFSPNYGYTF. The full variable domain, completed using reference TRBV5-1 and TRBJ1-2, is KAGVTQTPRYLIKTRGQQVTLSCSPISGHRSVSWYQQTPGQGLQFLFEYFSETQRNKGNFPGRFSGRQFSNSRSEMNVSTLELGDSALYLCASSFSPNYGYTFGSGTRLTVV.

Only a few counts were recorded for this clonotype. V is TRBV2 and J is TRBJ2-7; D might be TRBD1 (5 bases). Trimming stripped 2 bases from V and 8 bases from J, with 13 bases between. Germline V gene sequence: CDR1 SNHLY, CDR2 FYNNEI. CDR3 size: 13 residues. Written as DNA, the CDR3 is TGTGCCAGCAGTGAATGGGCAGGGCAGCAGCAGTACTTC. Translated: CASSEWAGQQQYF.

This clonotype came up many times. The chain couples TRBV28 to TRBJ2-1; D is undetermined. The CDR3 covers 13 residues. Trimming left V 7 bases short and J 6 bases short, with 13 bases between. Per the germline V gene, CDR1 is MDHEN and CDR2 is SYDVKM. The CDR3 loop reads CASILTPSNEQFF. DNA for the CDR3: TGTGCCAGCATCCTGACCCCGAGCAATGAGCAGTTCTTC.

This chain uses TRBV29-1 with TRBJ1-1; 7 nucleotides agree with TRBD1. Looked up from germline, CDR1 is SQVTM and CDR2 is ANQGSEA. V was pared by 5 bases and J by 1 base, with 1 base of the junction left unmatched. CDR3 length equals 12 residues. CDR3 amino acids: CSVRTGNTEAFF. The CDR3 nucleotides read TGCAGCGTTAGGACAGGGAACACTGAAGCTTTCTTT. The full variable domain, in which reference TRBV29-1 and TRBJ1-1 provide the parts outside the CDR3, is SAVISQKPSRDICQRGTSLTIQCQVDSQVTMMFWYRQQPGQSLTLIATANQGSEATYESGFVIDKFPISRPNLTFSTLTVSNMSPEDSSIYLCSVRTGNTEAFFGQGTRLTVV.

This sequence joins TRBV7-3 and TRBJ2-7; perhaps TRBD1 as D (7 bases). Trimming cost V 5 bases and J 3 bases, with 20 bases left between them. The CDR3 runs 16 residues. CDR1 and CDR2 (germline): SGHTA, FQGTGA. Here the CDR3 reads CASSPEGGAGFYEQYF. For the CDR3, the DNA is TGTGCCAGCAGCCCAGAAGGGGGCGCGGGATTCTACGAGCAGTACTTC.

This clonotype was detected ten times or more. The DNA for the CDR3 is TGTGCCAGCGGGACGGCAGGAAACACCATATATTTT. Translation: CASGTAGNTIYF. The chain uses TRBV10-3 and TRBJ1-3; TRBD1 is a possible D gene (5 bases). The germline V gene encodes CDR1 ENHRY and CDR2 SYGVKD. The V end lost 10 bases, the J end lost 4 bases, and 11 bases lay between the germline ends. The CDR3 runs 12 residues.

V is TRBV7-2 and J is TRBJ1-5; maybe TRBD1 (5 bases). Trimming removed 0 bases at V and 6 bases at J, with 12 bases between. This CDR3 has 15 amino acids. Germline CDR1 and CDR2: SGHTA and FQGNSA. This CDR3 is CASSLAVDTSQPQHF. In DNA, the CDR3 is TGTGCCAGCAGCTTAGCAGTGGACACAAGTCAGCCCCAGCATTTT.